Listed below are T cell receptor beta chains from one sample, sequenced in a study of T cell changes during pregnancy in multiple sclerosis. Produced via immunoSEQ multiplex PCR; TCRdb's table is partial and in-frame only. The table records 90,000 to 120,000 clones, 80% to 95% of them present only once. The starting material was peripheral blood, obtained after pregnancy. Every receptor here comes from a female donor with multiple sclerosis, enrolled in a pregnancy study. Both conserved end residues are part of each CDR3. The order of the fields is J gene, D gene, V gene, clone size, CDR3 DNA, CDR3 protein. D genes are given only for firm matches. Some rows mark clone size as missing; the rest say once, few, many or name a class of expanded clone.

TRBJ1-5,TRBD1,TRBV4-1,-,TGCGCCAGCAGCCAAGAGGGGTCGGGAGGGGGCGTAGGGCTCGTTCAGCCCCAGCATTTT,CASSQEGSGGGVGLVQPQHF
TRBJ2-1,TRBD2,TRBV6-1,-,TGTGCCGGGACGAGCGGGGGACCCTACAATGAGCAGTTCTTC,CAGTSGGPYNEQFF
TRBJ1-6,TRBD1,TRBV18,once,TGTGCCAGCTCAACGGACAGGGTCTATAATTCACCCCTCCACTTT,CASSTDRVYNSPLHF
TRBJ2-1,-,TRBV13,-,TGTGCCAGCAGCTTAGCACGCGGCTCCTACAATGAGCAGTTCTTC,CASSLARGSYNEQFF
TRBJ2-5,-,TRBV21-1,once,TGTGCCAGCAGCAGGTGGGACAGGGCCAGTCAAGAGACCCAGTACTTC,CASSRWDRASQETQYF
TRBJ2-3,-,TRBV4-1,once,TGCGCCAGCAGCCCGAGCTGGCTAGTCGGGGGCACAGATACGCAGTATTTT,CASSPSWLVGGTDTQYF
TRBJ1-6,-,TRBV4-1,-,TGCGCCAGCAGCCAAGGTACGGGGAATTCACCCCTCCACTTT,CASSQGTGNSPLHF
TRBJ2-7,TRBD1,TRBV19,-,TGTGCCAGTAGTAGAGGACAGGCCCCCTACGAGCAGTACTTC,CASSRGQAPYEQYF
TRBJ1-5,-,TRBV15,-,TGTGCCACCGCCAGCGCGGGGGGTCGGAATCAGCCCCAGCATTTT,CATASAGGRNQPQHF
TRBJ2-4,-,TRBV25-1,-,TGTGCCAGCAGGCCTACCGGGACTCCCCTTGAAGCCAAAAACATTCAGTACTTC,CASRPTGTPLEAKNIQYF
TRBJ1-2,TRBD1,TRBV19,-,TGTGCCAGTCGCCAACCTCGACAGGGGGCGAACTATGGCTACACCTTC,CASRQPRQGANYGYTF
TRBJ2-7,-,TRBV7-9,once,TGTGCCAGCAGCTTTTCAGGGGAGGGGGAGCAGTACTTC,CASSFSGEGEQYF
TRBJ2-1,-,TRBV19,-,TGTGCCAGTAGTATAGAACGGGGATACAATGAGCAGTTCTTC,CASSIERGYNEQFF
TRBJ1-5,-,TRBV19,-,TGTGCCAGTAGTATACTCCTCCGGGGAAATCAGCCCCAGCATTTT,CASSILLRGNQPQHF
TRBJ1-2,TRBD1,TRBV27,-,TGTGCCAGCAGTTTGACCGGGACAGCCGGTGGCTACACCTTC,CASSLTGTAGGYTF
TRBJ1-3,TRBD1,TRBV30,-,TGTGCCTGGAGCCGGGACAGCGGATCTGGAAACACCATATATTTT,CAWSRDSGSGNTIYF
TRBJ2-5,TRBD1,TRBV18,-,TGTGCCAGCTCACCGAGAACAGGGGACGAAGAGACCCAGTACTTC,CASSPRTGDEETQYF
TRBJ2-7,TRBD1,TRBV13,-,TGTGCCAGCAGCTTAGGGGCAGGGGGCCCCTACGAGCAGTACTTC,CASSLGAGGPYEQYF
TRBJ2-3,-,TRBV11-2,once,TGTGCCAGCAGCTTAAATCCAGTTACGGATACGCAGTATTTT,CASSLNPVTDTQYF
TRBJ1-4,-,TRBV5-1,-,TGCGCCAGCAGCTTGGGAGACACTTCATTTGGTAATGAAAAACTGTTTTTT,CASSLGDTSFGNEKLFF
TRBJ2-6,TRBD1,TRBV2,-,TGTGCCAGCAGAGACAGGGGGTTCCTCTCCGGGGCCAACGTCCTGACTTTC,CASRDRGFLSGANVLTF
TRBJ1-1,-,TRBV29-1,few,TGCAGCGTTGGGAGGGGGAACACTGAAGCTTTCTTT,CSVGRGNTEAFF
TRBJ1-3,TRBD1,TRBV14,once,TGTGCCAGCAGAACCGGGACAGGGGAAGGAAACACCATATATTTT,CASRTGTGEGNTIYF
TRBJ2-6,-,TRBV5-4,-,TGTGCCAGCAGACCAGGACAGACCAAGTACTCTGGGGCCAACGTCCTGACTTTC,CASRPGQTKYSGANVLTF
TRBJ2-1,TRBD2,TRBV5-1,-,TGCGCCAGCAGCTTGGATAGCGGGGGGCCCGGGGTAGCGTTCTTC,CASSLDSGGPGVAFF